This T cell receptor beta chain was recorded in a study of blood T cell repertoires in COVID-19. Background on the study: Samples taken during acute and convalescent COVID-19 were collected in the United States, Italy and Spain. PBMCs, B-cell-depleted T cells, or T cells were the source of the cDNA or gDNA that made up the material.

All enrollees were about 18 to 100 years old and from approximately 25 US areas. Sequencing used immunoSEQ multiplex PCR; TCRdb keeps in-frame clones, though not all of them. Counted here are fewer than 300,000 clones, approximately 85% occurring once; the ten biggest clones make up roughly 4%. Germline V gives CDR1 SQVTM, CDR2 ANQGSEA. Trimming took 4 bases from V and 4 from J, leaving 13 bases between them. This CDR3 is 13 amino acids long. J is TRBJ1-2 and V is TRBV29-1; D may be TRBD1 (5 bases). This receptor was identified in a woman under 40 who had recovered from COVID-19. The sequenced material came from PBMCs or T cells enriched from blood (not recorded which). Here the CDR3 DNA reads TGCAGCGTTGGTTCCGGACAAGGCTATGGCTACACCTTC. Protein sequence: CSVGSGQGYGYTF.